A selection of T cell receptor beta chains follows, all from one sample in a study of T cell responses to AZD1222 COVID-19 vaccine. Sequenced by immunoSEQ multiplex PCR; TCRdb stores in-frame clones only, minus some. The repertoire consists of 110,000 or so clones, with more than 85% occurring once and the leading ten covering about 7.1%. Sample: peripheral blood, taken 28 days after the second AZD1222 dose. These TCRs come from an adult who received the AZD1222 COVID-19 vaccine. Each CDR3 is given with its conserved first and last residue. Fields, in order: CDR3 protein, CDR3 DNA, J gene, V gene, clone size, D gene. A D gene is named only where the DNA matches it firmly. Expanded clones are given a class, and other clones once, few, many or no size at all.

CASSFDPFATNEKLFF TGTGCCAGCAGTTTCGACCCGTTTGCAACTAATGAAAAACTGTTTTTT TRBJ1-4 TRBV27 . .
CSVETDRGYEQYF TGCAGCGTTGAAACGGACAGGGGCTACGAGCAGTACTTC TRBJ2-7 TRBV29-1 once TRBD1
CATSETSPQETQYF TGTGCCACCAGCGAGACTAGCCCCCAAGAGACCCAGTACTTC TRBJ2-5 TRBV24-1 . TRBD2
CASSPVEHAEQYF TGTGCCAGCAGCCCTGTGGAACACGCCGAGCAGTACTTC TRBJ2-7 TRBV7-9 . .
CASSQGDRGPDTQYF TGTGCCAGCAGCCAAGGGGACAGGGGACCAGATACGCAGTATTTT TRBJ2-3 TRBV4-2 . TRBD1
CASSEYTGQTFYGYTF TGTGCCAGCAGTGAATATACGGGACAGACCTTCTATGGCTACACCTTC TRBJ1-2 TRBV25-1 . TRBD1
CASSKLDSGDQPQHF TGTGCCAGCAGTAAACTGGACAGCGGAGATCAGCCCCAGCATTTT TRBJ1-5 TRBV28 once .
CASTSRAMNTEAFF TGTGCCAGTACCTCGAGGGCCATGAACACTGAAGCTTTCTTT TRBJ1-1 TRBV19 . .
CASSTGTSPVSETQYF TGTGCCAGCAGCACCGGGACTAGCCCAGTCTCGGAGACCCAGTACTTC TRBJ2-5 TRBV5-5 . TRBD2
CASSEQDYRPGYTF TGTGCCAGCAGTGAACAGGACTACCGTCCTGGCTACACCTTC TRBJ1-2 TRBV6-1 . .
CASTGRRDGITEAFF TGTGCCAGCACAGGGAGGCGAGACGGGATCACTGAAGCTTTCTTT TRBJ1-1 TRBV27 few .
CASSLSAGGTNTGELFF TGCGCCAGCAGCTTGTCCGCCGGGGGGACGAACACCGGGGAGCTGTTTTTT TRBJ2-2 TRBV5-1 few TRBD2
CASSRWTGGNTEAFF TGTGCCAGCAGCCGGTGGACAGGCGGTAACACTGAAGCTTTCTTT TRBJ1-1 TRBV4-2 . TRBD1
CASSPGLAKNIQYF TGTGCCAGCAGTCCGGGACTAGCCAAAAACATTCAGTACTTC TRBJ2-4 TRBV27 . .
CASSELGQDLVVAFF TGTGCCAGCAGTGAACTGGGGCAGGACCTCGTTGTAGCTTTCTTT TRBJ1-1 TRBV28 . .
CASSPRVGVNQPQHF TGTGCCAGCAGCCCTCGCGTGGGGGTCAATCAGCCCCAGCATTTT TRBJ1-5 TRBV28 once .
CASSVAGFQPQHF TGTGCCAGCAGCGTAGCAGGGTTTCAGCCCCAGCATTTT TRBJ1-5 TRBV9 . .
CASSSDGHYGYTF TGTGCCAGCAGTTCGGACGGGCACTATGGCTACACCTTC TRBJ1-2 TRBV28 few .
CASSYSLQGAPYEQYF TGTGCCAGCAGTTACTCGCTCCAGGGGGCACCCTACGAGCAGTACTTC TRBJ2-7 TRBV6-5 . TRBD1
CASSTNRGEQYF TGTGCCAGCAGCACAAACAGGGGAGAGCAGTACTTC TRBJ2-7 TRBV27 . TRBD1
CASSIEGIRPGQGSGANVLTF TGCGCCAGCAGCATCGAGGGGATCCGACCGGGACAGGGATCTGGGGCCAACGTCCTGACTTTC TRBJ2-6 TRBV4-1 . TRBD1
CATSDGGRPHDTQYF TGTGCCACCAGTGATGGTGGGCGACCGCACGATACGCAGTATTTT TRBJ2-3 TRBV24-1 . .
CASSLEDRGQETQYF TGCGCCAGCAGCCTAGAGGACAGGGGCCAAGAGACCCAGTACTTC TRBJ2-5 TRBV4-3 . TRBD1
CASSLDTQGAQGYTF TGTGCCAGCAGCTTAGATACCCAGGGGGCGCAAGGCTACACCTTC TRBJ1-2 TRBV11-3 . TRBD1
CASSPRLNNEQFF TGTGCCAGCAGTCCGAGACTAAACAATGAGCAGTTCTTC TRBJ2-1 TRBV6-5 . .
CASSQGGGTDTQYF TGTGCCAGCTCGCAGGGTGGCGGCACAGATACGCAGTATTTT TRBJ2-3 TRBV18 . .
CASGSRLPLNEQFF TGTGCCAGCGGCTCTAGACTCCCTCTCAATGAGCAGTTCTTC TRBJ2-1 TRBV2 . .
CASSLLGPAASGGGDTQYF TGTGCCAGCAGCTTATTAGGTCCGGCGGCTAGCGGGGGGGGAGATACGCAGTATTTT TRBJ2-3 TRBV7-9 . TRBD2
CASSTYYGGSGYNEQFF TGTGCCAGTAGTACCTATTATGGCGGTAGCGGCTACAATGAGCAGTTCTTC TRBJ2-1 TRBV19 . .
CASSSPVRTDTQYF TGTGCCAGCAGCTCCCCAGTAAGGACAGATACGCAGTATTTT TRBJ2-3 TRBV5-6 . .
CASSLSGTTNYGYTF TGCGCCAGCAGCTTGTCTGGTACTACTAACTATGGCTACACCTTC TRBJ1-2 TRBV5-1 . .
CASSYGGQGDSPLHF TGTGCCAGCAGTTACGGTGGACAGGGGGATTCACCCCTCCACTTT TRBJ1-6 TRBV6-6 once TRBD1
CASLTQGWGETQYF TGTGCCAGCCTTACCCAGGGCTGGGGGGAGACCCAGTACTTC TRBJ2-5 TRBV7-2 once .
CASTLSTDTQYF TGTGCCAGCACCTTAAGCACAGATACGCAGTATTTT TRBJ2-3 TRBV12-3/TRBV12-4 . .
CSGTGLRGNTGELFF TGCAGCGGTACCGGCTTACGGGGTAACACCGGGGAGCTGTTTTTT TRBJ2-2 TRBV29-1 . .
CASSSLFGLADYQETQYF TGTGCCAGCAGCTCGCTGTTCGGACTAGCGGACTACCAAGAGACCCAGTACTTC TRBJ2-5 TRBV7-2 once TRBD2